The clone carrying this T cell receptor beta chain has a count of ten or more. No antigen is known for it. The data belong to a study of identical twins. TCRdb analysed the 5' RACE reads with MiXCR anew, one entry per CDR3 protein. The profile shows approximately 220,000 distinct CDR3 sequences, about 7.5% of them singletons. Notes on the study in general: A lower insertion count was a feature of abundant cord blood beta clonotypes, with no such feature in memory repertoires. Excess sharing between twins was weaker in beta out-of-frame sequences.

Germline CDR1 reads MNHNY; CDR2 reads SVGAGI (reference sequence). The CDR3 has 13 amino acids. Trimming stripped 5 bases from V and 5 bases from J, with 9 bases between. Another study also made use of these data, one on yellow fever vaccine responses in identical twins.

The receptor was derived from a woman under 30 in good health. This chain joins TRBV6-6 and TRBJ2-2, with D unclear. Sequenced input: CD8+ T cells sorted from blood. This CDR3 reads CASSLQDTGELFF. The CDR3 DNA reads TGTGCCAGCAGTCTCCAGGATACCGGGGAGCTGTTTTTT.